This section outlines one TCR beta chain sequence together with its context. Its antigen is still unknown. Within one base of it there is no much larger clone, and no base qualities were kept. Collaborating institutions collected whole blood in K2EDTA tubes following their own protocols. For TCRbeta analysis, collaborators shipped samples as frozen whole blood, isolated PBMCs, or DNA extracted from either of those sample types. Based on the germline V gene (reference sequence), the CDR1 and CDR2 sequences are SEHNR and FQNEAQ. For this chain, trimming is 4 bases at the V end and 8 bases at the J end, and the number of junction bases without a gene match is 16. There are 16 amino acids in the CDR3, from cysteine to phenylalanine inclusive. Of the read, only the CDR3 DNA is kept; its 48 bases are in frame from base 1. TCRbeta CDR3 regions were amplified from genomic DNA by means of the immunoSEQ Assay, a bias-controlled multiplex PCR. Concerning the study's data processing: Nucleated cell counts per sample were estimated from amplification of reference gene primers within the assay. Sequence reads were collapsed and filtered to measure the absolute abundance of every unique TCRbeta CDR3 rearrangement. For each sample, productive Simpson clonality was calculated as the square root of Simpson's diversity index over productive rearrangements. TCRdb obtained this table from immuneACCESS and retained in-frame rearrangements with V and J assigned. These tables miss some clones; where compared with another copy, unresolved V genes account for less than half of the shortfall, and the remainder is unexplained. That table is the source of V, J and clone size, and D and trimming were worked out from the DNA. This sample gives fewer than 120,000 clones in total; 82% of them show up just once. Of the sample, approximately 15% is held by the ten largest clones.

These data originate in a study of blood T cell repertoires in COVID-19 (dated by TCRdb to 2018 to 2021). For context, the study as a whole: Samples from collaborators originated in the United States, Italy and Spain and spanned both the acute and convalescent phases of COVID-19. The prospective study material was composed of cDNA or gDNA derived from T cells, B-cell-depleted T cells, or PBMCs. Deeply sampled blood TCRbeta repertoires from subjects exposed to, actively infected with, or recovered from COVID-19 were included in the dataset. A freely available public database, intended as a resource for researchers studying the immune response to SARS-CoV-2, is where the repertoires were released. The samples were drawn from the first 160 participants of the ongoing ImmuneRACE study and from over a thousand subjects provided by 6 global collaborators. Nearly every sample came with metadata listing a de-identified subject ID, COVID-19 status, age in years and sex. Where available, HLA class I and class II types were taken from metadata supplied by the sample provider and were not determined by assay-based typing. Paper-wide results and their limitations: The quantity of clinical and demographic metadata differed by source and by participant and was supplied without curation.

The sequencing sample was made of peripheral blood. The sequence is built from TRBV7-9 and TRBJ1-2; 7 nucleotides in the junction match TRBD1. The clonotype comes from a woman aged 55-70 years with acute or convalescent COVID-19. Here the CDR3 is given as CASSSRKDRVATGYTF. The DNA is TGTGCCAGCAGCTCTCGAAAAGACAGGGTAGCTACAGGCTACACCTTC.